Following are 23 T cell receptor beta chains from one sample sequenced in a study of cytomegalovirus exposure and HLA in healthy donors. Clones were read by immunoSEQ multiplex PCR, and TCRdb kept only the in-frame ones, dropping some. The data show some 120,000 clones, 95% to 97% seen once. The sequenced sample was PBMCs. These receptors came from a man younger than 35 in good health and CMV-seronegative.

In nucleotides, the CDR3 is TGTGCCAGCAGCCCAGGGGAGGGCGGGGAGCTGTTTTTT. Its protein is CASSPGEGGELFF. This chain links TRBV7-9 with TRBJ2-2; weak D call: TRBD2 (7 bases). CDR1 and CDR2 from the germline V gene are SEHNR and FQNEAQ (reference sequence). The CDR3 totals 13 residues. Trimming shortened V by 5 bases and J by 7 bases, and 11 bases separated the two germline ends.

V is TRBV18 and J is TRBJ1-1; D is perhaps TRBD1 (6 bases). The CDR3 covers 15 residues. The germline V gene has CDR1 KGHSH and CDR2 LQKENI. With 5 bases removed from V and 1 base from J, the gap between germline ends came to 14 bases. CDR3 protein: CASSTSGHKNTEAFF. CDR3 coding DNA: TGTGCCAGCTCAACCTCGGGACATAAGAACACTGAAGCTTTCTTT.

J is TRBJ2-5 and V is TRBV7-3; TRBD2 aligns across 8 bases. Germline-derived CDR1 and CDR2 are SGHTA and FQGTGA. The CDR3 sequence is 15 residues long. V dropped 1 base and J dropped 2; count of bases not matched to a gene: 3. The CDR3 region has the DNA TGTGCCAGCAGCTTAAACGGGAGGGCGCAAGAGACCCAGTACTTC. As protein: CASSLNGRAQETQYF.

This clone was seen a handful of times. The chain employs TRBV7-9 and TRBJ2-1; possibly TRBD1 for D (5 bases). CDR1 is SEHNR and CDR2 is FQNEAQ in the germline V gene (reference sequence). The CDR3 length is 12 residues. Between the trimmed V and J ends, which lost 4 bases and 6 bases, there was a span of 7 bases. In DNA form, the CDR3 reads TGTGCCAGCAGCTATGGGGCCAATGAGCAGTTCTTC. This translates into CASSYGANEQFF.

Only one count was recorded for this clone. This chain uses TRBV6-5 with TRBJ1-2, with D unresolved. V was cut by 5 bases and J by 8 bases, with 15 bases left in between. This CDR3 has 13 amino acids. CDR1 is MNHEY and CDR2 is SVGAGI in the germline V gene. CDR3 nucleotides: TGTGCCAGCAGTCTGACGGGAGGACGAGGCTACACCTTC. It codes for CASSLTGGRGYTF.

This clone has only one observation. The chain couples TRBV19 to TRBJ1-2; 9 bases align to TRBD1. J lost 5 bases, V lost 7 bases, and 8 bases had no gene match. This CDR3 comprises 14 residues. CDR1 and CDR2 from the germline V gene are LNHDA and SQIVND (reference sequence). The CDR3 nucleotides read TGTGCCAGTACTTCAGACAGGGGGATTTATGGCTACACCTTC. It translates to CASTSDRGIYGYTF.

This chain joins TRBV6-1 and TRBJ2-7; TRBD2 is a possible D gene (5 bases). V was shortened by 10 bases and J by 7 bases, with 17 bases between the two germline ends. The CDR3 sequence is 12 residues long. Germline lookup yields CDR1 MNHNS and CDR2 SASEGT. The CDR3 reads CATKWTVTEQYF. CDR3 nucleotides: TGTGCCACCAAATGGACTGTAACGGAGCAGTACTTC.

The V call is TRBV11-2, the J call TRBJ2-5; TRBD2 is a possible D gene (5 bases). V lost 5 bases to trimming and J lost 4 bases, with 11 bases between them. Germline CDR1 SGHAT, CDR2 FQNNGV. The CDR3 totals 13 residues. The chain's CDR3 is CASSPTAGETQYF. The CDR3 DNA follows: TGTGCCAGCAGCCCCACCGCGGGAGAGACCCAGTACTTC.

The CDR3 sequence: CASSKRTGGDEQFF. CDR3 sequence (DNA): TGTGCCAGCAGCAAACGGACAGGGGGCGATGAGCAGTTCTTC. J is TRBJ2-1 and V is TRBV11-3; 11 bases agree with TRBD1. Germline CDR1 reads SGHNT; CDR2 reads YENEEA. Trimming took 5 bases from V and 8 from J; bases not matched to a gene: 5. The CDR3 spans 14 residues.

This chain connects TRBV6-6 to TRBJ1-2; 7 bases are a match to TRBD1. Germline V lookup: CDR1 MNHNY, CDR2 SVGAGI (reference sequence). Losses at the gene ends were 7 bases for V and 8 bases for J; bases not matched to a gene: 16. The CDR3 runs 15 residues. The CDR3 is CASTTGAQGDRGYTF. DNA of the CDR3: TGTGCCAGCACCACCGGTGCCCAGGGGGATAGGGGCTACACCTTC.

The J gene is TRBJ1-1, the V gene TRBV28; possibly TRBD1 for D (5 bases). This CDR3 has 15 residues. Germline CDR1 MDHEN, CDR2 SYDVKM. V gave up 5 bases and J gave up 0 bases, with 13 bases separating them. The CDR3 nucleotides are TGTGCCAGCAGTGGGGCGGGGGTCATGAACACTGAAGCTTTCTTT. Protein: CASSGAGVMNTEAFF.

CDR3 loop: CASSPLGLAGYNEQFF. The DNA of the CDR3 is TGTGCCAGCTCACCTCTTGGACTAGCGGGGTACAATGAGCAGTTCTTC. The chain has TRBV18 and TRBJ2-1; 12 bases match TRBD2. After removal of 3 bases from V and 4 bases from J, the junction contained 4 bases not matched to a gene. Germline CDR1 is KGHSH and CDR2 is LQKENI. CDR3 length equals 16 residues.

As DNA, the CDR3 is TGTGCCAGCAGTCCGATAGCGGGAGGGCGTGGGAATGAGCAGTTCTTC. This translates into CASSPIAGGRGNEQFF. The gene calls are TRBV28 and TRBJ2-1, with 11 bases fitting TRBD2. J was trimmed by 7 bases and V by 5 bases; bases with no gene match: 10. CDR3 length: 16 residues. CDR1 and CDR2 from the germline V gene are MDHEN and SYDVKM.

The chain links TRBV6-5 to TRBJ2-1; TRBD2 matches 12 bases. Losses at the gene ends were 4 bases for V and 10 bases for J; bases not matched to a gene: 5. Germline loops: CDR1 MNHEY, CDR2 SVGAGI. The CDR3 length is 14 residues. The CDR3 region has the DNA TGTGCCAGCAGTTTGACTAGCGGGAGAACCGAGCAGTTCTTC. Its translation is CASSLTSGRTEQFF.

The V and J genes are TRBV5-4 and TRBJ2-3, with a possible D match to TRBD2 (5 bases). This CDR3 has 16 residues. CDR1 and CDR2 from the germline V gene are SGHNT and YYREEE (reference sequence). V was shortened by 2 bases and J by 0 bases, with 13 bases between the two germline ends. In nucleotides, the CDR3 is TGTGCCAGCAGCTTCGAACTAGTCTCTAGCACAGATACGCAGTATTTT. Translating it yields CASSFELVSSTDTQYF.

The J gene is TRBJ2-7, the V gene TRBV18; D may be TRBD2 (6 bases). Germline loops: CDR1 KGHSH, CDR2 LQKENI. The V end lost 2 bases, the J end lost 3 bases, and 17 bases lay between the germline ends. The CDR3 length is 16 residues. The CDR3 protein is CASSPSYNTGGYEQYF. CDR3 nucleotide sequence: TGTGCCAGCTCACCAAGTTATAACACCGGGGGCTACGAGCAGTACTTC.

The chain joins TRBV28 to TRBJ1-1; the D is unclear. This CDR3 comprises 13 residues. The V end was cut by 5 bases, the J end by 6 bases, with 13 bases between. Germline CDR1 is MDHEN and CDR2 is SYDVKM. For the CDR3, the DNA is TGTGCCAGCAGTAGGTCCGTGAGGGCTGAAGCTTTCTTT. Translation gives CASSRSVRAEAFF.

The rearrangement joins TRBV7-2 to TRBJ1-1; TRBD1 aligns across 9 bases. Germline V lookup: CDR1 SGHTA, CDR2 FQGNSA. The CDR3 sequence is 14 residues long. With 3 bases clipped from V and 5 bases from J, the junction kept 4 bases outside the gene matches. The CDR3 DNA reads TGTGCCAGCAGCTTGGACAGGGGTTTGACTGAAGCTTTCTTT. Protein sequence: CASSLDRGLTEAFF.

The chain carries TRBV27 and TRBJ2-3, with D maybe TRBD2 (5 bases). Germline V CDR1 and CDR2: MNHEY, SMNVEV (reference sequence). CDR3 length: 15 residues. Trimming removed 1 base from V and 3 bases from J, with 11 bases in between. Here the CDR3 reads CASSLYPGGTDTQYF. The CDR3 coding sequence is TGTGCCAGCAGTTTATACCCTGGAGGAACAGATACGCAGTATTTT.

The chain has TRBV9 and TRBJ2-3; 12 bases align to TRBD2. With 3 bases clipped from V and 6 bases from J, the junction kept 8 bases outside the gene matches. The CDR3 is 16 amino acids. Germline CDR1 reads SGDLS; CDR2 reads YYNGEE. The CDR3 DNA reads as TGTGCCAGCAGCGCCCCGGGACTAGCGGGTTACGATACGCAGTATTTT. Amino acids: CASSAPGLAGYDTQYF.

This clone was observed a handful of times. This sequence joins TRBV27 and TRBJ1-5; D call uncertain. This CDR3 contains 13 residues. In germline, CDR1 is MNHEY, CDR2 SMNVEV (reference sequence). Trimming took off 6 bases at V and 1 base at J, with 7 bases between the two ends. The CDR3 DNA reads TGTGCCAGCAGCCTTCTGAGCAATCAGCCCCAGCATTTT. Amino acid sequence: CASSLLSNQPQHF.

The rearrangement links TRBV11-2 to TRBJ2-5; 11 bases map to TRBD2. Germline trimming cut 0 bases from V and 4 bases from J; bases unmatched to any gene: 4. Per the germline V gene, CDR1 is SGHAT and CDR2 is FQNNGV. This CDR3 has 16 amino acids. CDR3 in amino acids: CASSLELAGGGETQYF. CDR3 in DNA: TGTGCCAGCAGCTTAGAGCTAGCGGGAGGAGGAGAGACCCAGTACTTC.

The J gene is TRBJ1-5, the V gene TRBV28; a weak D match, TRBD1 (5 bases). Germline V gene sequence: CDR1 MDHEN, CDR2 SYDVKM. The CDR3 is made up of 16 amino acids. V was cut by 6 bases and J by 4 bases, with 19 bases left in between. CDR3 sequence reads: CASSSQTGGGNQPQHF. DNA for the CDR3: TGTGCCAGCAGCTCCCAAACGGGGGGGGGAAATCAGCCCCAGCATTTT.